What follows are 29 T cell receptor beta chains derived from one specimen sequenced in a study of beta chain features in type 1 diabetes. Study-wide points: Moderate but significant shortening of TCRB CDR3s was recorded in all four CD4+ subsets from Type 1 diabetes patients.

These receptors lack a known antigen. Of the isolated RNA, all was reverse transcribed, and so the sequenced material was expressed TCRB transcripts. Sequencing was performed with immunoSEQ multiplex PCR; in TCRdb, only in-frame clones are kept and a portion is missing. This table has about 340,000 clones, about a tenth appearing once. The sequenced material came from central memory CD4+ T cells from blood. These receptors were taken from a man younger than 40 with type 1 diabetes.

The chain joins TRBV5-6 to TRBJ2-3; possible D gene TRBD1, 5 bases. The germline CDR1 and CDR2 sequences are SGHDT and YYEEEE. V shed 2 bases and J shed 2 bases, with 18 bases lying between them. The CDR3 loop spans 17 amino acids. Written as DNA, the CDR3 is TGTGCCAGCAGCTTTTGGCCCCTAGGCAGGGCCACAGATACGCAGTATTTT. It codes for CASSFWPLGRATDTQYF.

The chain has TRBV6-5 and TRBJ2-3; TRBD2 might be the D (5 bases). The CDR3 contains 12 residues. V was pared by 6 bases and J by 6 bases, with 10 bases between. Germline V lookup: CDR1 MNHEY, CDR2 SVGAGI. In nucleotides, the CDR3 is TGTGCCAGCAGAGCGGATGTCGATACGCAGTATTTT. This codes for CASRADVDTQYF.

This clone was seen many times. The rearrangement links TRBV11-2 to TRBJ2-3, with 10 bases fitting TRBD2. The length of the CDR3 is 14 residues. Germline CDR1 reads SGHAT; CDR2 reads FQNNGV. V shed 5 bases, J shed 4 bases, and the junction held 3 bases outside the gene matches. The CDR3 reads CASSPGLASDTQYF. CDR3 coding DNA: TGTGCCAGCAGCCCGGGACTAGCGTCAGATACGCAGTATTTT. The full variable domain, completed using reference TRBV11-2 and TRBJ2-3, is EAGVAQSPRYKIIEKRQSVAFWCNPISGHATLYWYQQILGQGPKLLIQFQNNGVVDDSQLPKDRFSAERLKGVDSTLKIQPAKLEDSAVYLCASSPGLASDTQYFGPGTRLTVL.

There are a few counts of this clone. This chain joins TRBV30 and TRBJ2-7, with 9 bases that match TRBD1. The J segment lost 6 bases and the V segment lost 2 bases, leaving 2 bases of the junction unmatched. The CDR3 has 12 residues. Looked up from germline, CDR1 is GTSNPN and CDR2 is SVGIG (reference sequence). CDR3 residues: CAWSRTGVEQYF. CDR3 DNA sequence: TGTGCCTGGAGTAGGACAGGGGTCGAGCAGTACTTC.

This clone was counted only a few times. The CDR3 sequence is CATSRSGGLGETQYF. The CDR3 coding sequence is TGTGCCACCAGCAGATCCGGTGGGCTGGGAGAGACCCAGTACTTC. This chain uses TRBV15 with TRBJ2-5; D not resolved. The germline V and J ends were trimmed by 2 bases and 4 bases, with 14 bases remaining between them. The germline CDR1 and CDR2 sequences are LNHNV and YYDKDF (reference sequence). The CDR3 is made up of 15 amino acids.

This clone was detected a few times. This chain connects TRBV7-2 to TRBJ2-1, with 7 nucleotides matching TRBD2. CDR1 SGHTA and CDR2 FQGNSA come from the germline V gene. CDR3 length equals 12 residues. V was pared by 8 bases and J by 9 bases, with 7 bases of the junction left unmatched. The CDR3 DNA is TGTGCCAGCTGGACGGGGGGAGGTGAGCAGTTCTTC. Translating it yields CASWTGGGEQFF.

This clone occurred many times. The J gene is TRBJ2-4, the V gene TRBV5-5; D is unclear. V lost 0 bases and J 2 bases, leaving 9 bases between the germline ends. The CDR3 totals 15 residues. CDR1 and CDR2 (germline): SGHKS, YYEKEE (reference sequence). This chain's CDR3 is CASSLEASTKNIQYF. The CDR3 coding sequence is TGTGCCAGCAGCTTGGAGGCTAGTACCAAAAACATTCAGTACTTC.

Notes on this clone: Compared with germline, one end of the junction differs, possibly owing to a read error. Other DNA variants within this sample encode the same CDR3. V is TRBV14 and J is TRBJ2-7; 8 bases line up with TRBD2. The CDR3 spans 13 residues. Per the germline V gene, CDR1 is SGHDN and CDR2 is FVKESK. The CDR3 DNA reads TGTGCCAGCAGCCAAGTGCGGGGACTAGGGCAGTACTTT. Translated, it gives CASSQVRGLGQYF.

In this sample, this clone turned up a few times. The genes are TRBV7-8 and TRBJ2-2, with D possibly being TRBD2 (6 bases). V was cut by 0 bases and J by 4 bases, with 15 bases left in between. The length of the CDR3 is 17 residues. In germline, CDR1 is SGHVS, CDR2 FQNEAQ. The CDR3 reads CASSLAFSGVGTGELFF. The CDR3 DNA is TGTGCCAGCAGCTTAGCGTTTAGCGGAGTGGGCACCGGGGAGCTGTTTTTT. The full variable domain, rest sourced from reference TRBV7-8 and TRBJ2-2, is GAGVSQSPRYKVAKRGQDVALRCDPISGHVSLFWYQQALGQGPEFLTYFQNEAQLDKSGLPSDRFFAERPEGSVSTLKIQRTQQEDSAVYLCASSLAFSGVGTGELFFGEGSRLTVL.

This clone was seen a handful of times. This chain uses TRBV18 with TRBJ1-1, with TRBD1 matching 7 bases. Trimming took 4 bases from V and 8 from J; bases not matched to a gene: 10. Per the germline V gene, CDR1 is KGHSH and CDR2 is LQKENI. This CDR3 is 14 amino acids long. The CDR3 coding sequence is TGTGCCAGCTCACTTCAACGGACAGGTTCCGAAGCTTTCTTT. This gives the protein CASSLQRTGSEAFF.

This clone occurred a few times. The chain combines TRBV6-5 with TRBJ2-3; D gene uncertain. The V end was cut by 2 bases, the J end by 6 bases, with 18 bases between. This CDR3 spans 16 amino acids. Germline lookup yields CDR1 MNHEY and CDR2 SVGAGI. The CDR3 reads CASSYGAFGVPDTQYF. Here the CDR3 DNA reads TGTGCCAGCAGTTACGGAGCTTTCGGAGTCCCGGATACGCAGTATTTT.

The chain has TRBV6-5 and TRBJ2-1; D call uncertain. The germline CDR1 and CDR2 sequences are MNHEY and SVGAGI. Trimming left V 5 bases short and J 2 bases short, with 13 bases between. The CDR3 sequence is 15 residues long. The CDR3 protein is CASSPQAGAYNEQFF. The CDR3 bases are TGTGCCAGCAGTCCCCAGGCAGGAGCCTACAATGAGCAGTTCTTC.

This clone was observed a few times. Other nucleotide sequences from this sample produce the same CDR3. The chain joins TRBV7-2 to TRBJ2-7; TRBD1 matches 9 bases. Germline V gene lookup returns CDR1 SGHTA and CDR2 FQGNSA. The CDR3 length is 14 residues. V shed 4 bases and J 2 bases; nucleotides not matched to a gene: 3. CDR3 nucleotide sequence: TGTGCCAGCAGCTCCACAGGGGGCCCCTACGAGCAGTACTTC. Protein: CASSSTGGPYEQYF.

This clone was observed a handful of times. The chain recombines TRBV5-6 with TRBJ1-2, with 8 bases lining up with TRBD1. The CDR3 sequence is 13 residues long. Per germline, CDR1 SGHDT and CDR2 YYEEEE. With V trimmed by 7 bases and J by 6 bases, 8 bases remained unmatched. The CDR3 sequence is CASFRGRPNGYTF. CDR3 bases: TGTGCCAGCTTCAGGGGGCGACCAAATGGCTACACCTTC.

The chain employs TRBV15 and TRBJ1-2; D is perhaps TRBD1 (5 bases). V was pared by 0 bases and J by 11 bases, with 16 bases between. From germline, CDR1 is LNHNV and CDR2 YYDKDF (reference sequence). The CDR3 contains 14 residues. This CDR3 is CATSRDTSGGGYTF. CDR3 nucleotide sequence: TGTGCCACCAGCAGAGATACTAGTGGGGGAGGATACACCTTC.

The CDR3 DNA follows: TGTGCCAGCAGCTTAGATCAGGGGGCTTTCGGCCACGAGCAGTACTTC. Translation: CASSLDQGAFGHEQYF. V and J are TRBV7-9 and TRBJ2-7; 8 bases agree with TRBD1. The junction had 10 bases not matched to a gene; V was cut back by 1 base and J by 5 bases. This CDR3 has 16 amino acids. The germline V gene has CDR1 SEHNR and CDR2 FQNEAQ (reference sequence).

The chain links TRBV15 to TRBJ1-1; 7 bases are a match to TRBD1. V dropped 0 bases and J dropped 4; count of bases not matched to a gene: 5. This CDR3 is built from 15 residues. Germline V gene sequence: CDR1 LNHNV, CDR2 YYDKDF (reference sequence). The CDR3, as DNA: TGTGCCACCAGCAGAGAGCTGGCAGGGGGCACTGAAGCTTTCTTT. Protein product: CATSRELAGGTEAFF.

The rearrangement links TRBV27 to TRBJ2-3; the match to TRBD1 covers 7 bases. Germline CDR1 MNHEY, CDR2 SMNVEV (reference sequence). The length of the CDR3 is 14 residues. The trim removed 5 bases at V and 5 bases at J, leaving 7 bases unmatched. The CDR3 DNA reads TGTGCCAGCAGTCTCCAGACAGGGCGAGATACGCAGTATTTT. Residues: CASSLQTGRDTQYF.

This clone was counted only a few times. V is TRBV23-1 and J is TRBJ1-4; possibly TRBD1 for D (6 bases). TRBV23-1 is known as an ORF, though its function is uncertain. V was trimmed by 4 bases and J by 2 bases, leaving 17 bases between them. This CDR3 comprises 17 residues. CDR3 DNA: TGCGCCAGCAGTCTATTGCAGGGGCTTGCCACTAATGAAAAACTGTTTTTT. It is translated as CASSLLQGLATNEKLFF.

The V and J genes are TRBV28 and TRBJ1-2; possibly TRBD1 for D (6 bases). This CDR3 is built from 14 residues. Germline V lookup: CDR1 MDHEN, CDR2 SYDVKM. V was pared by 5 bases and J by 0 bases, with 10 bases between. The CDR3 spells CASSRGQSNYGYTF. DNA of the CDR3: TGTGCCAGCAGTCGTGGACAGTCTAACTATGGCTACACCTTC.

This chain links TRBV11-2 with TRBJ1-1, with 8 positions matching TRBD1. V gave up 0 bases and J gave up 6 bases; unmatched junction bases: 9. This CDR3 is 16 amino acids long. The germline gives CDR1 SGHAT, CDR2 FQNNGV. CDR3 in DNA: TGTGCCAGCAGCTTAGAGATCTCCAGGGGGCACGCTGAAGCTTTCTTT. Translated, it gives CASSLEISRGHAEAFF.

On this clone itself: At one end, the junction sequence differs from germline, possibly due to a read error. Other DNA sequences of this sample code for an identical CDR3. The chain has TRBV5-1 and TRBJ2-3; 8 bases line up with TRBD2. CDR1 is SGHRS, CDR2 YFSETQ, per germline. The CDR3 extends over 14 amino acids. The CDR3 region has the DNA TGCGCTAGCAGCTTAGCGGGGCTCACAGATACGCAGTATTTT. This translates into CASSLAGLTDTQYF.

The rearrangement joins TRBV5-1 to TRBJ2-3; 13 nucleotides line up with TRBD2. Losses at the gene ends were 4 bases for V and 1 base for J; bases not matched to a gene: 9. Looked up from germline, CDR1 is SGHRS and CDR2 is YFSETQ. This CDR3 has 18 amino acids. The CDR3 sequence is CASSLGGLAGLRTDTQYF. The CDR3 region has the DNA TGCGCCAGCAGCCTGGGGGGACTAGCGGGGCTGCGCACAGATACGCAGTATTTT.

Worth noting for this clone: The sample carries other DNA sequences with the same CDR3. V and J are TRBV5-1 and TRBJ2-7; possible D gene TRBD2, 6 bases. Germline CDR1 is SGHRS and CDR2 is YFSETQ. This CDR3 has 14 amino acids. Trimming took 4 bases from V and 4 from J, leaving 15 bases between them. The DNA for the CDR3 is TGCGCCAGCAGCCCGAGGGACTCCAGTTACGAGCAGTACTTC. Its protein product is CASSPRDSSYEQYF.

The gene calls are TRBV11-2 and TRBJ2-1; possibly TRBD1 or TRBD2 for D (5 bases each). Trimming removed 4 bases at V and 2 bases at J, with 12 bases between. This CDR3 contains 15 residues. Germline-derived CDR1 and CDR2 are SGHAT and FQNNGV. CDR3 in DNA: TGTGCCAGCAGCTCGGACATCGGGACCTACAATGAGCAGTTCTTC. Protein sequence: CASSSDIGTYNEQFF.

In regard to this clone: The same CDR3 arises from other DNA sequences in this sample as well. The genes are TRBV7-2 and TRBJ2-5; possible D gene TRBD1, 6 bases. V lost 2 bases and J 2 bases, leaving 6 bases between the germline ends. This CDR3 comprises 13 residues. The germline V gene encodes CDR1 SGHTA and CDR2 FQGNSA. The CDR3 is CASSLRGQETQYF. The DNA for the CDR3 is TGTGCCAGCAGCTTAAGGGGGCAAGAGACCCAGTACTTC.

This clone was found many times. The chain employs TRBV18 and TRBJ1-1; no clear D. Trimming took off 6 bases at V and 5 bases at J, with 16 bases between the two ends. This CDR3 is 14 amino acids long. Germline V lookup: CDR1 KGHSH, CDR2 LQKENI. In DNA, the CDR3 is TGTGCCAGCTCCAAGTCGGGAGGTTGGACTGAAGCTTTCTTT. It yields the protein CASSKSGGWTEAFF.

This chain connects TRBV6-6 to TRBJ2-1, with 8 bases aligning to TRBD2. The CDR3 runs to 14 residues. Per the germline V gene, CDR1 is MNHNY and CDR2 is SVGAGI (reference sequence). The trim removed 6 bases at V and 6 bases at J, leaving 7 bases unmatched. As DNA, the CDR3 is TGTGCCAGCAGGCCCAGCGGGGGTCTCAATGAGCAGTTCTTC. It is translated as CASRPSGGLNEQFF.

The rearrangement uses TRBV5-1 and TRBJ2-3; D unclear. The CDR3 totals 14 residues. Per germline, CDR1 SGHRS and CDR2 YFSETQ. The V end lost 4 bases, the J end lost 2 bases, and 11 bases lay between the germline ends. CDR3 sequence reads: CASSRERFTDTQYF. Written as DNA, the CDR3 is TGCGCCAGCAGCAGGGAAAGGTTCACAGATACGCAGTATTTT. Full variable domain (outside the CDR3, taken from reference TRBV5-1 and TRBJ2-3): KAGVTQTPRYLIKTRGQQVTLSCSPISGHRSVSWYQQTPGQGLQFLFEYFSETQRNKGNFPGRFSGRQFSNSRSEMNVSTLELGDSALYLCASSRERFTDTQYFGPGTRLTVL.